The 28 T cell receptor beta chains reported below all come from one sample, sequenced in a study of cytomegalovirus exposure and HLA in healthy donors listed by TCRdb under 2017. Receptor amplification or capture employed the immunoSEQ multiplex PCR assay. For the multiplex PCR, a mixture combining 60 forward primers for TCR Vbeta segments and 13 reverse primers for TCR Jbeta segments was used. TCRdb obtained this table from immuneACCESS and retained in-frame rearrangements with V and J assigned. These tables miss some clones; where compared with another copy, unresolved V genes account for less than half of the shortfall, and the remainder is unexplained. This sample lists 120,000 to 150,000 clones; 73% were detected once. The biggest ten clones account for about 1.2% of the sample. Sequencing was carried out using PBMCs. The receptors were gathered from a woman between 40 and 55 years old in good health and CMV-seronegative.

For this clone: Other DNA variants within this sample encode the same CDR3. This chain connects TRBV7-2 to TRBJ2-3, with a possible D match to TRBD1 (8 bases). V lost 1 base and J lost 5, with 16 bases in between. Germline CDR1 and CDR2: SGHTA and FQGNSA. This CDR3 has 16 residues. CDR3 sequence (DNA): TGTGCCAGCAGCTTAGTGGGGACAGGCGGGGGAGATACGCAGTATTTT. Its protein is CASSLVGTGGGDTQYF.

This clone was seen a handful of times. The CDR3, as DNA: TGCGCCAGCAGGGGTAGCGACTACGAGCAGTACTTC. Its translation: CASRGSDYEQYF. The rearrangement links TRBV4-1 to TRBJ2-5; tentatively, D is TRBD2 (5 bases). Judging by the DNA end, TRBJ2-7 fits better; the J call may be wrong. CDR3 length: 12 residues. The germline CDR1 and CDR2 sequences are MGHRA and YSYEKL.

This clone came up once. V usage is TRBV2 and J usage is TRBJ1-1; a possible D gene is TRBD1 (6 bases). CDR1 SNHLY and CDR2 FYNNEI come from the germline V gene. The V end lost 2 bases, the J end lost 2 bases, and 9 bases lay between the germline ends. The CDR3 consists of 14 residues. The CDR3 DNA follows: TGTGCCAGCAGTGAACTACAGGGAAACACTGAAGCTTTCTTT. This codes for CASSELQGNTEAFF.

The chain employs TRBV5-5 and TRBJ1-2, with a possible D match to TRBD1 (5 bases). Trimming stripped 0 bases from V and 0 bases from J, with 18 bases between. Looked up from germline, CDR1 is SGHKS and CDR2 is YYEKEE (reference sequence). This CDR3 comprises 18 residues. CDR3 coding DNA: TGTGCCAGCAGCTTGGCGACAGCCGAACTCTTAGCTAACTATGGCTACACCTTC. Translation: CASSLATAELLANYGYTF.

This chain connects TRBV4-1 to TRBJ2-2; 10 bases are a match to TRBD1. The junction had 1 base not matched to a gene; V was cut back by 2 bases and J by 4 bases. Looked up from germline, CDR1 is MGHRA and CDR2 is YSYEKL. The CDR3 contains 15 residues. CDR3 sequence: CASSQWTGGTGELFF. The DNA of the CDR3 is TGCGCCAGCAGCCAATGGACAGGGGGCACCGGGGAGCTGTTTTTT.

The J gene is TRBJ2-5, the V gene TRBV2, with 9 positions matching TRBD1. The CDR3 runs 16 residues. V was pared by 9 bases and J by 3 bases, with 14 bases of the junction left unmatched. From germline, CDR1 is SNHLY and CDR2 FYNNEI. The CDR3 DNA is TGTGCCAGTAAAACCCAGGTGGGACAGGGCAAAGAGACCCAGTACTTC. Encoded protein: CASKTQVGQGKETQYF.

The V call is TRBV19, the J call TRBJ2-1, with D possibly TRBD1 on 5 matching bases. Looked up from germline, CDR1 is LNHDA and CDR2 is SQIVND (reference sequence). This CDR3 comprises 13 residues. The ends were cut back, 5 bases at V and 9 bases at J, with 14 bases in the middle. The CDR3 DNA is TGTGCCAGTAGTTCGACTCAGGGCTCTGAGCAGTTCTTC. Translating gives CASSSTQGSEQFF.

This clone was recorded once. This chain joins TRBV19 and TRBJ1-5; D call uncertain. The CDR3 sequence is 12 residues long. The V and J ends lost 3 bases and 9 bases respectively, with 9 bases between them. CDR1 and CDR2 (germline): LNHDA, SQIVND (reference sequence). CDR3 amino acids: CASSMGLGPQHF. In nucleotides, the CDR3 is TGTGCCAGTAGTATGGGCCTCGGGCCCCAGCATTTT.

This sequence joins TRBV4-1 and TRBJ1-2, with D tentatively TRBD1 (5 bases). Germline V lookup: CDR1 MGHRA, CDR2 YSYEKL. Trimming shortened V by 0 bases and J by 3 bases, and 14 bases separated the two germline ends. The CDR3 extends over 16 amino acids. The CDR3 region has the DNA TGCGCCAGCAGCCAAGACAGGGATATGGGGTACTATGGCTACACCTTC. This encodes CASSQDRDMGYYGYTF.

A word on this clone: The junction departs from germline at one end; a sequencing error may be responsible. V gene TRBV7-9 combines with J gene TRBJ2-3, with 11 bases that match TRBD2. This CDR3 has 17 amino acids. Germline lookup yields CDR1 SEHNR and CDR2 FQNEAQ (reference sequence). The DNA of the CDR3 is TGTTCCAGCAGCCCCGCGGTAGCGGGGGGGGACACAGATACGCAGTATTTT. Its translation is CSSSPAVAGGDTDTQYF.

This clone occurred a few times. This sequence joins TRBV28 and TRBJ2-1; 13 bases agree with TRBD2. Per the germline V gene, CDR1 is MDHEN and CDR2 is SYDVKM. V was pared by 4 bases and J by 4 bases, with 19 bases of the junction left unmatched. CDR3 length equals 21 residues. CDR3 sequence: CASSSGPGLAGTLVGYNEQFF. The CDR3 DNA reads as TGTGCCAGCAGTTCAGGACCGGGACTAGCGGGGACGTTGGTGGGATACAATGAGCAGTTCTTC.

Concerning this clone: Other DNA sequences in this sample translate to the same CDR3. The chain joins TRBV6-6 to TRBJ2-1; 8 bases are shared with TRBD1. The germline CDR1 and CDR2 sequences are MNHNY and SVGAGI (reference sequence). V lost 4 bases to trimming and J lost 7 bases; unmatched junction nucleotides: 3. The CDR3 totals 13 residues. This chain's CDR3 is CASSSDRGNEQFF. In DNA form, the CDR3 reads TGTGCCAGCAGTTCAGACAGGGGTAATGAGCAGTTCTTC.

This clone was recorded once. The chain joins TRBV7-2 to TRBJ1-2; 7 bases fit TRBD1. The germline V gene encodes CDR1 SGHTA and CDR2 FQGNSA. The trim removed 5 bases at V and 6 bases at J, leaving 6 bases unmatched. The CDR3 loop spans 13 amino acids. The CDR3 DNA is TGTGCCAGCAGCCATCCCACAGGGGATGGCTACACCTTC. Translated: CASSHPTGDGYTF.

The chain employs TRBV28 and TRBJ2-1; 8 positions match TRBD2. V trimming: 8 bases; J trimming: 7 bases; junction bases outside the gene matches: 10. From germline, CDR1 is MDHEN and CDR2 SYDVKM. The CDR3 length is 14 residues. The CDR3 nucleotides read TGTGCCAGCGCCTCTCGGGGGGGTTTAAATGAGCAGTTCTTC. Protein sequence: CASASRGGLNEQFF.

The chain carries TRBV13 and TRBJ1-2, with TRBD1 matching 8 bases. Germline V gene lookup returns CDR1 PRHDT and CDR2 FYEKMQ (reference sequence). Trimming at V came to 4 bases and at J to 6 bases, leaving 13 bases not matched to a gene. The CDR3 spans 16 residues. CDR3 region: CASSSSQGARGNGYTF. The CDR3, as DNA: TGTGCCAGCAGCTCCTCGCAGGGGGCGAGGGGTAATGGCTACACCTTC.

This clone appeared a few times. The same CDR3 can be traced to other DNA sequences in this sample. The CDR3: CASSLAGGDEQFF. In DNA form, the CDR3 reads TGTGCCAGCAGTTTAGCAGGGGGCGATGAGCAGTTCTTC. J is TRBJ2-1 and V is TRBV28, with 8 bases lining up with TRBD1. Germline CDR1 is MDHEN and CDR2 is SYDVKM. The trim removed 2 bases at V and 8 bases at J, leaving 2 bases unmatched. The CDR3 has 13 amino acids. Together with reference TRBV28 and TRBJ2-1, the CDR3 gives the full variable domain: DVKVTQSSRYLVKRTGEKVFLECVQDMDHENMFWYRQDPGLGLRLIYFSYDVKMKEKGDIPEGYSVSREKKERFSLILESASTNQTSMYLCASSLAGGDEQFFGPGTRLTVL.

The V gene is TRBV29-1, the J gene TRBJ2-3; 10 bases are a match to TRBD2. Per germline, CDR1 SQVTM and CDR2 ANQGSEA. This CDR3 is 14 amino acids long. V shed 7 bases and J 0 bases; nucleotides not matched to a gene: 4. This CDR3 is CSAQRGGSTDTQYF. In nucleotides, the CDR3 is TGCAGCGCCCAGCGGGGGGGAAGCACAGATACGCAGTATTTT.

The count of this clone is one. The V gene is TRBV2, the J gene TRBJ1-5; 7 bases agree with TRBD1. The CDR3 consists of 14 residues. The junction had 8 bases not matched to a gene; V was cut back by 6 bases and J by 6 bases. Germline values: CDR1 SNHLY, CDR2 FYNNEI. This CDR3 reads CASSEVQGVQPQHF. CDR3 bases: TGTGCCAGCAGCGAGGTCCAGGGGGTTCAGCCCCAGCATTTT.

The V call is TRBV19, the J call TRBJ1-1; D unclear. This CDR3 is built from 12 residues. V dropped 7 bases and J dropped 4 bases, with 10 bases sitting between them. Germline lookup yields CDR1 LNHDA and CDR2 SQIVND (reference sequence). Here the CDR3 reads CASIGRGTEAFF. As DNA, the CDR3 is TGTGCCAGTATCGGCCGGGGCACTGAAGCTTTCTTT.

This clone was observed a few times. This rearrangement joins TRBV5-1 to TRBJ1-2; maybe TRBD1 (5 bases). V lost 0 bases and J 4 bases, leaving 10 bases between the germline ends. The CDR3 spans 14 residues. From germline, CDR1 is SGHRS and CDR2 YFSETQ. The CDR3 sequence is CASSLAQGSYGYTF. CDR3 DNA sequence: TGCGCCAGCAGCTTGGCCCAGGGTAGCTATGGCTACACCTTC.

This rearrangement joins TRBV19 to TRBJ1-1; TRBD1 matches at 7 bases. This CDR3 spans 16 amino acids. CDR1 and CDR2 (germline): LNHDA, SQIVND (reference sequence). The trim removed 1 base at V and 0 bases at J, leaving 5 bases unmatched. The CDR3 spells CASSIGPGTVNTEAFF. CDR3 coding DNA: TGTGCCAGTAGTATAGGCCCCGGGACAGTGAACACTGAAGCTTTCTTT.

The genes are TRBV15 and TRBJ1-5; D gene ambiguous. Trimming removed 5 bases at V and 0 bases at J, with 11 bases between. Germline V gene lookup returns CDR1 LNHNV and CDR2 YYDKDF (reference sequence). The CDR3 has 15 amino acids. DNA of the CDR3: TGTGCCACCAGCTTGTTCCGTTATAGCAATCAGCCCCAGCATTTT. Protein product: CATSLFRYSNQPQHF.

The genes are TRBV9 and TRBJ1-4; D might be TRBD1 (6 bases). Germline V gene lookup returns CDR1 SGDLS and CDR2 YYNGEE. This CDR3 is built from 16 residues. The V end was cut by 0 bases, the J end by 8 bases, with 17 bases between. The CDR3 loop is CASSVGSNRVGEKLFF. CDR3 bases: TGTGCCAGCAGCGTAGGGTCGAACAGGGTCGGGGAAAAACTGTTTTTT.

CDR3 amino acids: CSVYGGGGSYEQYF. The CDR3 DNA is TGCAGCGTTTATGGCGGCGGGGGGTCCTACGAGCAGTACTTC. The gene calls are TRBV29-1 and TRBJ2-7, with 8 bases fitting TRBD2. Germline loops: CDR1 SQVTM, CDR2 ANQGSEA. The CDR3 contains 14 residues. V gave up 5 bases and J gave up 1 base; unmatched junction bases: 7.

V gene TRBV29-1 combines with J gene TRBJ1-2; 7 bases align to TRBD1. CDR3 length: 16 residues. CDR1 and CDR2 from the germline V gene are SQVTM and ANQGSEA. Unmatched junction bases numbered 13, after V lost 1 base and J lost 5 bases. CDR3 nucleotide sequence: TGCAGCGTTGAAGTTGGTGTCAGGACAGGAGGGTATGGCTACACCTTC. Amino acids: CSVEVGVRTGGYGYTF.

The CDR3 coding sequence is TGCGCCAGCAGCCCCCAACAGGCTAACTATGGCTACACCTTC. It is translated as CASSPQQANYGYTF. This chain joins TRBV5-1 and TRBJ1-2; D perhaps matches TRBD1 (5 bases). The CDR3 length is 14 residues. V was cut by 4 bases and J by 0 bases, with 10 bases left in between. Germline CDR1 SGHRS, CDR2 YFSETQ.

This chain connects TRBV15 to TRBJ2-7; D remains ambiguous. Trimming took 6 bases from V and 7 from J, leaving 16 bases between them. There are 13 residues in the CDR3. The germline CDR1 and CDR2 sequences are LNHNV and YYDKDF (reference sequence). CDR3 sequence (DNA): TGTGCCACCAGGGGTCAGTCCAGCGAGGAGCAGTACTTC. Its protein is CATRGQSSEEQYF.

The rearrangement uses TRBV6-6 and TRBJ1-2; D gene uncertain. The CDR3 sequence is 13 residues long. V shed 0 bases and J shed 11 bases, with 13 bases lying between them. Germline loops: CDR1 MNHNY, CDR2 SVGAGI (reference sequence). CDR3 sequence: CASSYSGGSVYTF. DNA for the CDR3: TGTGCCAGCAGTTACTCGGGAGGTTCGGTATACACCTTC.